This TCR beta chain originates from a study of blood T cell repertoires in COVID-19. About the study: From T cells, B-cell-depleted T cells, or PBMCs came the material, which was cDNA or gDNA.

In the original processing: Reference gene primer amplification gave nucleated cell count estimates. Sequenced by immunoSEQ multiplex PCR; TCRdb stores in-frame clones only, minus some. For V, J and clone size, that table is used; D and trimming come from the DNA. The repertoire consists of about 160,000 clones, with approximately 88% occurring once and the leading ten covering 3.9%. V shed 6 bases and J 5 bases; nucleotides not matched to a gene: 9. Per germline, CDR1 MNHEY and CDR2 SVGAGI. CDR3 length: 15 residues. The sample comprised peripheral blood. The V call is TRBV6-5, the J call TRBJ1-4, with 7 positions matching TRBD1. The sequence was collected from a woman between 55 and 75 years old who had recovered from COVID-19. The CDR3 DNA follows: TGTGCCAGCAGCGATCACAGGGGCAAAAATGAAAAACTGTTTTTT. Translated: CASSDHRGKNEKLFF.